The clone carrying this T cell receptor (beta chain) was recorded only once. Its antigen is unidentified. The sample comes from a study of graft-versus-host responses after intestinal transplantation. Repertoires were generated with immunoSEQ multiplex PCR, while TCRdb's copy carries only in-frame clones and drops some. The sample holds about 64,000 clones, 85% to 95% seen once. The CDR3 sequence is 14 residues long. CDR1 and CDR2 from the germline V gene are GTSNPN and SVGIG (reference sequence). The receptor's source is a human donor who was the organ donor for an intestinal transplant. The V call is TRBV30, the J call TRBJ2-5; 9 bases align to TRBD1. The last part of the DNA fits TRBJ2-7 better; the J call may be wrong. Sequenced material: unstimulated CD8+ T cells sorted from spleen or lymph node cells, taken before transplant. The CDR3 bases are TGTGCCTGGAGTCCGACAGGGGGAGTATACGAGCAGTACTTC. Translating gives CAWSPTGGVYEQYF.